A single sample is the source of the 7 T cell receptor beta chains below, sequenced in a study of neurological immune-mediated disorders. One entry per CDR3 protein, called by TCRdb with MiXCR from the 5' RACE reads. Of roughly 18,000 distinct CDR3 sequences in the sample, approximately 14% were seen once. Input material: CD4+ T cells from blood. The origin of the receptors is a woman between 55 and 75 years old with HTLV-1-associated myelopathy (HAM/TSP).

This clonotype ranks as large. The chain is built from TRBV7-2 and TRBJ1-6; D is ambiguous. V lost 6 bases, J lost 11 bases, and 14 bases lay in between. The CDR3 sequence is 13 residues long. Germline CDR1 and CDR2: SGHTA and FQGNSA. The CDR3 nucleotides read TGTGCCAGCAGTATTCGGGGTTCTACACCCCTCCACTTT. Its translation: CASSIRGSTPLHF. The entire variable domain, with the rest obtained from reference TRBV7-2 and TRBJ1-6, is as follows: GAGVSQSPSNKVTEKGKDVELRCDPISGHTALYWYRQSLGQGLEFLIYFQGNSAPDKSGLPSDRFSAERTGGSVSTLTIQRTQQEDSAVYLCASSIRGSTPLHFGNGTRLTVT.

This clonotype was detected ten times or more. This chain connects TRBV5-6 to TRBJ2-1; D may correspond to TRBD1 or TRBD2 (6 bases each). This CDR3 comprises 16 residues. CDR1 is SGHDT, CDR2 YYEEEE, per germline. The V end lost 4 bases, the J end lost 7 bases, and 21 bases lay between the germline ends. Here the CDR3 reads CASSGLQGPSGNEQFF. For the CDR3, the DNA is TGTGCCAGCAGCGGACTACAGGGACCGTCGGGAAATGAGCAGTTCTTC.

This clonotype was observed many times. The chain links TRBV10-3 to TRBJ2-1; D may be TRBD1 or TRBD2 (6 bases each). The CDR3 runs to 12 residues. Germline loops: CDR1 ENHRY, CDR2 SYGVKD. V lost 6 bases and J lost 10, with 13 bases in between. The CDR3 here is CAIRGGLKEQFF. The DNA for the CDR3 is TGTGCCATCAGAGGGGGACTCAAGGAGCAGTTCTTC.

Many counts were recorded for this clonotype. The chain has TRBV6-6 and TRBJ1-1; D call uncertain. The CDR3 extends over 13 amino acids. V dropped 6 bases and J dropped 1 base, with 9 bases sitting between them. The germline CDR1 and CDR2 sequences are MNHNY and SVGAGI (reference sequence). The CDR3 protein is CASSKNGNTEAFF. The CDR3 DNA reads TGTGCCAGCAGCAAAAATGGGAACACTGAAGCTTTCTTT.

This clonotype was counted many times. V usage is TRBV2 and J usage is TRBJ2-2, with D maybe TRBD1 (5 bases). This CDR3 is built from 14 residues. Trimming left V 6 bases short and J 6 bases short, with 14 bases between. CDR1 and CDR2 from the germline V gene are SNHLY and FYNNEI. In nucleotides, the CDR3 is TGTGCCAGCAGAGGGCAGGGTCAACCCGGGGAGCTGTTTTTT. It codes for CASRGQGQPGELFF.

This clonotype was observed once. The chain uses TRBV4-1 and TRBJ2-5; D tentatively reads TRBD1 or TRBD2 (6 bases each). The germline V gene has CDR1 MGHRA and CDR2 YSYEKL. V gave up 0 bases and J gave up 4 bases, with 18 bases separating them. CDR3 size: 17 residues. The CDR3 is CASSQDGSGADGETQYF. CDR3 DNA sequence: TGCGCCAGCAGCCAAGATGGTTCGGGGGCCGACGGAGAGACCCAGTACTTC.

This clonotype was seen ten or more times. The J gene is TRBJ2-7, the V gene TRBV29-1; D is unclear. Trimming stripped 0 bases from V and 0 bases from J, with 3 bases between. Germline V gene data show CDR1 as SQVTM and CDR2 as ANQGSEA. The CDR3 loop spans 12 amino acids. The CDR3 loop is CSVEDVSYEQYF. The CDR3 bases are TGCAGCGTTGAAGATGTCTCCTACGAGCAGTACTTC.